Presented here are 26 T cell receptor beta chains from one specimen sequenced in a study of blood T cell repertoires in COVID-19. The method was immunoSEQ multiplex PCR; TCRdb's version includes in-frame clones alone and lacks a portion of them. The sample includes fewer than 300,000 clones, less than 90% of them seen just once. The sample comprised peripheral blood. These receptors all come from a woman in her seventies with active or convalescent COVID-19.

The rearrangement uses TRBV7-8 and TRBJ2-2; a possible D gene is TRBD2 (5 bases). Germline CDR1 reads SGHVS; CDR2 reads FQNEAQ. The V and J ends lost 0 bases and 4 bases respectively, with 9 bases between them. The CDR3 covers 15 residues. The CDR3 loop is CASSLAAGTTGELFF. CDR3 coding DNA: TGTGCCAGCAGCTTAGCCGCGGGTACCACCGGGGAGCTGTTTTTT.

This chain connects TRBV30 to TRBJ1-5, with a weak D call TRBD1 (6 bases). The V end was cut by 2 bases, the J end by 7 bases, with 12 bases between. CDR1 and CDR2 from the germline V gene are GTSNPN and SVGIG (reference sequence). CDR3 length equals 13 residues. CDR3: CAWSPGVGQPQHF. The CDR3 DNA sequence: TGTGCCTGGAGTCCAGGGGTAGGACAGCCCCAGCATTTT.

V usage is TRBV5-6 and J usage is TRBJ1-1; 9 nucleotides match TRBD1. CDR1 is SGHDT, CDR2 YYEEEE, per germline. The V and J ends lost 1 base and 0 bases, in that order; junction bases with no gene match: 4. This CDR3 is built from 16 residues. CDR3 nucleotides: TGTGCCAGCAGCTTGACAGGGGGCTATATGAACACTGAAGCTTTCTTT. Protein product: CASSLTGGYMNTEAFF.

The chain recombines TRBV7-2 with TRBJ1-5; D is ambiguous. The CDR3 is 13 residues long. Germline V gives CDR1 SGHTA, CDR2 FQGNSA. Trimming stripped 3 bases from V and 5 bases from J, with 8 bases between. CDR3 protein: CASSFMADQPQHF. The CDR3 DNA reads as TGTGCCAGCAGCTTTATGGCGGATCAGCCCCAGCATTTT.

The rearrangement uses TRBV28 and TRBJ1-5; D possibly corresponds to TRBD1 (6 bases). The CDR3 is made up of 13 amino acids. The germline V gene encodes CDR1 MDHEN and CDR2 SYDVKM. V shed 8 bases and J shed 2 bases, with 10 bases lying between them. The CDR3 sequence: CASGHRGNQPQHF. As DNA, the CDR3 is TGTGCCAGCGGTCACAGGGGCAATCAGCCCCAGCATTTT.

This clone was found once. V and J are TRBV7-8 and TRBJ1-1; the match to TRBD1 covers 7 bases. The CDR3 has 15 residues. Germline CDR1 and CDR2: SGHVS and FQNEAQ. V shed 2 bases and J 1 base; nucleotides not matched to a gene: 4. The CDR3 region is CASSLMGQTNTEAFF. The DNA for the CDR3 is TGTGCCAGCAGCTTAATGGGACAGACGAACACTGAAGCTTTCTTT.

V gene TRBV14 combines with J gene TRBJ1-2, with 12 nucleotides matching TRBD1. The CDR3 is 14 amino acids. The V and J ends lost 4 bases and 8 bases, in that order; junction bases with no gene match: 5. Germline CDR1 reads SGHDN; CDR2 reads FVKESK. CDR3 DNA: TGTGCCAGCAGCCTGGGACAGGGGGCAGGCGGCTACACCTTC. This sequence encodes CASSLGQGAGGYTF.

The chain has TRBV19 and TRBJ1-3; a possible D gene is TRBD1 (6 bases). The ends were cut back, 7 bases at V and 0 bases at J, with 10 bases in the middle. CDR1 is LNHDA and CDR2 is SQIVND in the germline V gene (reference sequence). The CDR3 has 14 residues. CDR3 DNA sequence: TGTGCCAGTAATCCGGACAGCTCTGGAAACACCATATATTTT. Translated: CASNPDSSGNTIYF.

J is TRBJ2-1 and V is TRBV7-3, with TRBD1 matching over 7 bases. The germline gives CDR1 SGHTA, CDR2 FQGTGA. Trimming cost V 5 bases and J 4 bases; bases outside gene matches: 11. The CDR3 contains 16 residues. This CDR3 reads CASSPKIGTDYNEQFF. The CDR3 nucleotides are TGTGCCAGCAGCCCGAAAATTGGGACAGATTACAATGAGCAGTTCTTC.

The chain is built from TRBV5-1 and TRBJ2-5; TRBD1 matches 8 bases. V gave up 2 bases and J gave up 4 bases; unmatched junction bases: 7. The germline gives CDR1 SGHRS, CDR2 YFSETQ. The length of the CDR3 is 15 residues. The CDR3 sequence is CASSFPNTGGETQYF. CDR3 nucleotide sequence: TGCGCCAGCAGCTTCCCTAACACAGGGGGAGAGACCCAGTACTTC. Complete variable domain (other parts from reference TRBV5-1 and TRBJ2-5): KAGVTQTPRYLIKTRGQQVTLSCSPISGHRSVSWYQQTPGQGLQFLFEYFSETQRNKGNFPGRFSGRQFSNSRSEMNVSTLELGDSALYLCASSFPNTGGETQYFGPGTRLLVL.

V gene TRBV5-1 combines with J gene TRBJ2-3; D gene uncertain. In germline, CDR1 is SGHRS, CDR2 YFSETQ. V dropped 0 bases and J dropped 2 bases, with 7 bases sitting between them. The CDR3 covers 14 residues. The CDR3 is CASSLGHDTDTQYF. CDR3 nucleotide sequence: TGCGCCAGCAGCTTGGGACACGACACAGATACGCAGTATTTT.

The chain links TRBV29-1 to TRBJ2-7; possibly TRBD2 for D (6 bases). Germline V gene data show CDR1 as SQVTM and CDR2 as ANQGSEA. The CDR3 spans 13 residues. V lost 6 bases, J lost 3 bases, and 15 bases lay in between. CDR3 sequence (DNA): TGCAGCGTCCGGACCGGGGGAAGCTACGAGCAGTACTTC. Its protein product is CSVRTGGSYEQYF.

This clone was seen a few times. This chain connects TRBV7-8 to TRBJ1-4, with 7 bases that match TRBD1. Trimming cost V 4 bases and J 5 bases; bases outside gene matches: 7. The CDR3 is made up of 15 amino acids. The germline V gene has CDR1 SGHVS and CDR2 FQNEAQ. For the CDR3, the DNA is TGTGCCAGCAGCTCCACTACAGGGGTCAATGAAAAACTGTTTTTT. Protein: CASSSTTGVNEKLFF.

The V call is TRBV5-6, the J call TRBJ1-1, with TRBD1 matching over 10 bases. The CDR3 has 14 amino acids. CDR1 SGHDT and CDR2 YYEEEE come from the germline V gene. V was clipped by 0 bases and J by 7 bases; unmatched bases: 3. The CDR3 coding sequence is TGTGCCAGCAGCTTGGGACAGGGGGCGTTTGAAGCTTTCTTT. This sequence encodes CASSLGQGAFEAFF.

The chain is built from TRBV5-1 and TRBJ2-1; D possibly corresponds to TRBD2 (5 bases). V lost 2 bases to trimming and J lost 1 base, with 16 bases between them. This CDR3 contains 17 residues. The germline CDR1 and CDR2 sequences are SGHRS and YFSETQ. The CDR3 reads CASSFLPTGGSYNEQFF. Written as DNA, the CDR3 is TGCGCCAGCAGCTTTTTGCCTACCGGAGGATCCTACAATGAGCAGTTCTTC.

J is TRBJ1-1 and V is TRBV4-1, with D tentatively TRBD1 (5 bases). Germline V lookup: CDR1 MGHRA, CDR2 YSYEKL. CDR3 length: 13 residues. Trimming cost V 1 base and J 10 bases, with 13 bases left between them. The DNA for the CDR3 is TGCGCCAGCAGCCAAGCCCAGACAGTGAGAGCTTTCTTT. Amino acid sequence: CASSQAQTVRAFF.

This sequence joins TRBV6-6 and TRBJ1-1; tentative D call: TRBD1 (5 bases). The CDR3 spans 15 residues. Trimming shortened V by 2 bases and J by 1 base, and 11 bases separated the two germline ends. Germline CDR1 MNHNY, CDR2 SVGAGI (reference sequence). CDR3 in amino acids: CASSYGGGRNTEAFF. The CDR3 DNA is TGTGCCAGCAGTTACGGGGGGGGACGGAACACTGAAGCTTTCTTT.

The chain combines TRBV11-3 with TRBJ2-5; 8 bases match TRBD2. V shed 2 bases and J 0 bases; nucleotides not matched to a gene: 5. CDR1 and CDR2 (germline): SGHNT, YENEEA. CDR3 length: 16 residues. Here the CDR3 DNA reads TGTGCCAGCAGCTTACCCCGGGGGGGGTACCAAGAGACCCAGTACTTC. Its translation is CASSLPRGGYQETQYF.

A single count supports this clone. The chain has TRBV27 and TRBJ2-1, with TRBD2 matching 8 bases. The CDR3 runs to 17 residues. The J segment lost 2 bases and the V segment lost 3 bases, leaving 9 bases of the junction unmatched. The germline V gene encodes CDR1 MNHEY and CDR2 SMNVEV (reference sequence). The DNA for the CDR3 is TGTGCCAGCAGTTTTCTGTTGACCGGGGGGGCCTACAATGAGCAGTTCTTC. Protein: CASSFLLTGGAYNEQFF.

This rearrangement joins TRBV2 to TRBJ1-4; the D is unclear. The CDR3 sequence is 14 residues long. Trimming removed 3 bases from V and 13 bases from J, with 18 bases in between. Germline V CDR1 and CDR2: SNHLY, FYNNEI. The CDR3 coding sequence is TGTGCCAGCAGTGATTCGGGTCTGGGGAGGAGACTGTTTTTT. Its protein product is CASSDSGLGRRLFF.

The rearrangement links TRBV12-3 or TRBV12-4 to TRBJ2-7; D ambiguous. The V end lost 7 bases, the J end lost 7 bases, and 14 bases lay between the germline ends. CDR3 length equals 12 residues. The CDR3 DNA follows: TGTGCCAGCACCCTTTACTACGAAGAGCAGTACTTC. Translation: CASTLYYEEQYF.

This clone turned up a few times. The CDR3 here is CASSPPDRGPGELFF. The CDR3 coding sequence is TGTGCCAGTAGTCCTCCGGACAGGGGGCCCGGGGAGCTGTTTTTT. This chain links TRBV19 with TRBJ2-2, with TRBD1 matching over 11 bases. Germline V gives CDR1 LNHDA, CDR2 SQIVND (reference sequence). The CDR3 consists of 15 residues. The J segment lost 6 bases and the V segment lost 5 bases, leaving 5 bases of the junction unmatched.

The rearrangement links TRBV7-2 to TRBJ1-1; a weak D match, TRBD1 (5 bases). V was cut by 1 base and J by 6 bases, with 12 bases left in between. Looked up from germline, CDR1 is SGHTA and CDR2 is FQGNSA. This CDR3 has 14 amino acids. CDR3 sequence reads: CASSLVWQGAEAFF. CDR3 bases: TGTGCCAGCAGCTTAGTATGGCAGGGCGCTGAAGCTTTCTTT.

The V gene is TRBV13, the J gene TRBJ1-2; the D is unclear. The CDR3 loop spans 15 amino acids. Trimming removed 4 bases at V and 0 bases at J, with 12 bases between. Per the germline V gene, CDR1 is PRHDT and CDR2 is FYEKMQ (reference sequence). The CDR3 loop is CASSSIRGTNYGYTF. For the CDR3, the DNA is TGTGCCAGCAGCTCTATCAGAGGTACTAACTATGGCTACACCTTC.

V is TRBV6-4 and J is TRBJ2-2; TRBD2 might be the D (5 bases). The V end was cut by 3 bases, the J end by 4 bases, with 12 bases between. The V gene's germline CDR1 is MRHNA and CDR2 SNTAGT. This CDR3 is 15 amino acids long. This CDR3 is CASSEGDSTTGELFF. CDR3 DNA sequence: TGTGCCAGCAGTGAGGGAGACTCCACCACCGGGGAGCTGTTTTTT.

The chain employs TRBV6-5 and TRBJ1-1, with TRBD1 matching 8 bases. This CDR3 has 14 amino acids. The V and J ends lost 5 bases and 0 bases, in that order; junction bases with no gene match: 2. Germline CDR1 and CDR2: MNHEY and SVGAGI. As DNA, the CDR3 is TGTGCCAGCAGTCCGGACAGGGTGAACACTGAAGCTTTCTTT. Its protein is CASSPDRVNTEAFF.